This T cell receptor beta chain appears in the sequencing data of a study of blood T cell repertoires in COVID-19. Study-level information: Nucleic acid was either cDNA or gDNA, and it came from T cells, B-cell-depleted T cells, or PBMCs.

Here immunoSEQ multiplex PCR was the method, and the copy in TCRdb shows in-frame clones only, minus some. The table lists a few hundred thousand clones, about nine tenths of them singletons. This TCR came from a woman in her twenties or thirties with active or convalescent COVID-19. Sequencing input: peripheral blood.

The chain's CDR3 is CASSPRTGSYEQYF. Written as DNA, the CDR3 is TGTGCCAGCAGTCCGAGGACAGGGAGCTACGAGCAGTACTTC. V and J are TRBV6-5 and TRBJ2-7; 8 bases agree with TRBD1. CDR1 is MNHEY and CDR2 is SVGAGI in the germline V gene. There are 14 residues in the CDR3. Trimming removed 5 bases from V and 3 bases from J; junction bases left unmatched: 6.